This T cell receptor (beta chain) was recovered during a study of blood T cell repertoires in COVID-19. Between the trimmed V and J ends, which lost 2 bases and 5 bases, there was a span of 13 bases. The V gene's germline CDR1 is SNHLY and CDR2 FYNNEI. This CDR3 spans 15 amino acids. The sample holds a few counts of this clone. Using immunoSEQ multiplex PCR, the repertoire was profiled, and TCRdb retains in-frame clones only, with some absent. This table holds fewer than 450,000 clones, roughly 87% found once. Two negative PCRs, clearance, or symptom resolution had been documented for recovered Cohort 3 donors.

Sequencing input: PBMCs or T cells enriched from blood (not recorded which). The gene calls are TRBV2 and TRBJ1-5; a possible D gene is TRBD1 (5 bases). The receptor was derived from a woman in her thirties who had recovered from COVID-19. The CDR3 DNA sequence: TGTGCCAGCAGTGAACGGGCAGGGTTCGATCAGCCCCAGCATTTT. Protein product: CASSERAGFDQPQHF.